This TCR beta chain was retrieved from a study of breast tumors, draining lymph nodes, adjacent tissues. As regards this clonotype: Its matching antigen is unknown.

MiXCR, run by TCRdb on the multiplex PCR reads, gives a single entry per CDR3 protein. Of over 200,000 distinct CDR3 sequences listed, 30% to 35% are singletons. The study, taken as a whole, reports: The data were judged consistent with most tumor T cells coming from lymph node and expanding in tumor. Tumor repertoires ranked between lymph nodes and nontumor tissue in diversity, with V and J gene preferences.

The lymph nodes were axillary draining lymph nodes from breast cancer patients. The CDR3 runs to 17 residues. Germline V lookup: CDR1 DFQATT, CDR2 SNEGSKA (reference sequence). V was clipped by 6 bases and J by 9 bases; unmatched bases: 22. The chain recombines TRBV20-1 with TRBJ2-7, with TRBD1 matching 11 bases. This TCR was sampled from a female donor with breast cancer. Some clones in this sample may be carry-over from other donors' samples. Input material: axillary lymph node tissue. CDR3 nucleotide sequence: TGCAGTGCGAGGACAGGGGGCGGGTATGGCTACACCTTTGGGCAGTACTTC. This codes for CSARTGGGYGYTFGQYF.